What follows is one TCR beta chain and its context. This entry is derived from a study of technical replicates of blood from several donors. Assay: immunoSEQ multiplex PCR; the TCRdb copy retains only in-frame clones and omits some. The data hold around 72,000 clones, with approximately 89% observed a single time. Between the trimmed V and J ends, which lost 0 bases and 0 bases, there was a span of 9 bases. Germline V gives CDR1 SGHDT, CDR2 YYEEEE. This CDR3 region has 15 residues. What was sequenced was PBMCs. The rearrangement uses TRBV5-6 and TRBJ1-1; D unclear. The sequence was obtained from a human donor in good health. Some clones in this sample may be carry-over from other donors' samples. CDR3 in DNA: TGTGCCAGCAGCTTGGCTACAGAGATGAACACTGAAGCTTTCTTT. Translation gives CASSLATEMNTEAFF.